This paragraph reports one T cell receptor beta chain. Its antigen has not been determined. It has no much larger one-base neighbor in the sample; base qualities were not kept. The data were taken from a study of chemoradiotherapy in HPV16-positive cancers (dated by TCRdb to the early 2020s). Context from the whole study: Candidate HPV-specific T-cell clones and common TCR motifs were defined by functional T-cell assays performed on cells from two HPV16-positive patients. The study set out to ask whether T-cell immunity against the HPV oncoproteins E6 and E7 changes over the course of chemoradiotherapy and whether that immunity affects survival. The candidate HPV-specific TCRs and motifs were then tracked in TCR repertoires from over 85 patients with HPV-related cancers.

The study at large found these results: Expansion of candidate HPV-specific clones and E7-related TCR motifs was observed in the tumor microenvironment during treatment, whereas no such expansion was observed for non-HPV-specific T cells. In HPV16-positive patients, expansion of HPV-responsive T cells during chemoradiotherapy was associated with improved recurrence-free survival. Only two HPV16-positive patients were used to derive the functional definition of HPV-specific T cells, and the survival association was reported for HPV16-positive patients.

Library creation used the immunoSEQ multiplex PCR assay. In TCRdb, the immuneACCESS table is reduced to in-frame sequences with V and J assigned. These tables do not hold every clone; where another copy was compared, an unresolved V gene accounts for under half, and the others remain unexplained. Here the sample has approximately 23,000 clones; approximately 92% occur a single time. The ten largest clones represent 22% of the sample. CDR1 and CDR2, looked up from the germline V gene, are SGHRS and YFSETQ. The V end loses 0 bases and the J end loses 0 bases, and a stretch of 10 bases separates them. The CDR3, cysteine through phenylalanine, is 15 amino acids long. The only DNA kept is the CDR3, 45 bases in frame from the first base. Because repertoires were sampled repeatedly during chemoradiotherapy, clonal expansion in the tumor microenvironment could be followed.

Recombination joined TRBV5-1 with TRBJ2-7; there is no confident call for the D gene. The source material was blood, sampled from a patient who underwent chemoradiotherapy. The TCR originated in a human donor with HPV-associated anogenital cancer. The CDR3 amino acid sequence is: CASSLAGPPSYEQYF. The nucleotide sequence is given as TGCGCCAGCAGCTTGGCAGGACCCCCCTCCTACGAGCAGTACTTC.